This paragraph covers one T cell receptor (beta chain) sequence. Antigen: not known. J was trimmed by 8 bases and V by 6 bases; bases with no gene match: 13. From germline, CDR1 is SNHLY and CDR2 FYNNEI. The CDR3 consists of 16 residues. The assay was immunoSEQ multiplex PCR, and TCRdb's table has in-frame clones only and misses some. The sample holds about 12,000 clones; 65% to 90% are singletons and the top ten take around 0.5%. This sample is drawn from a study of monozygotic twins with cystic fibrosis. General study points: Monozygotic CF twins shared more identical nucleotide clonotypes than unrelated patients. V usage most resembled the co-twin in 13 of 16 pairs.

The origin of this receptor is a man younger than 30 with cystic fibrosis. Sequenced: blood. V and J are TRBV2 and TRBJ1-2; 12 bases align to TRBD1. The CDR3 DNA sequence: TGTGCCAGCAGGCCGGGACAGGGGGCAGCGACTCGGGGCTACACCTTC. The encoded protein is CASRPGQGAATRGYTF.